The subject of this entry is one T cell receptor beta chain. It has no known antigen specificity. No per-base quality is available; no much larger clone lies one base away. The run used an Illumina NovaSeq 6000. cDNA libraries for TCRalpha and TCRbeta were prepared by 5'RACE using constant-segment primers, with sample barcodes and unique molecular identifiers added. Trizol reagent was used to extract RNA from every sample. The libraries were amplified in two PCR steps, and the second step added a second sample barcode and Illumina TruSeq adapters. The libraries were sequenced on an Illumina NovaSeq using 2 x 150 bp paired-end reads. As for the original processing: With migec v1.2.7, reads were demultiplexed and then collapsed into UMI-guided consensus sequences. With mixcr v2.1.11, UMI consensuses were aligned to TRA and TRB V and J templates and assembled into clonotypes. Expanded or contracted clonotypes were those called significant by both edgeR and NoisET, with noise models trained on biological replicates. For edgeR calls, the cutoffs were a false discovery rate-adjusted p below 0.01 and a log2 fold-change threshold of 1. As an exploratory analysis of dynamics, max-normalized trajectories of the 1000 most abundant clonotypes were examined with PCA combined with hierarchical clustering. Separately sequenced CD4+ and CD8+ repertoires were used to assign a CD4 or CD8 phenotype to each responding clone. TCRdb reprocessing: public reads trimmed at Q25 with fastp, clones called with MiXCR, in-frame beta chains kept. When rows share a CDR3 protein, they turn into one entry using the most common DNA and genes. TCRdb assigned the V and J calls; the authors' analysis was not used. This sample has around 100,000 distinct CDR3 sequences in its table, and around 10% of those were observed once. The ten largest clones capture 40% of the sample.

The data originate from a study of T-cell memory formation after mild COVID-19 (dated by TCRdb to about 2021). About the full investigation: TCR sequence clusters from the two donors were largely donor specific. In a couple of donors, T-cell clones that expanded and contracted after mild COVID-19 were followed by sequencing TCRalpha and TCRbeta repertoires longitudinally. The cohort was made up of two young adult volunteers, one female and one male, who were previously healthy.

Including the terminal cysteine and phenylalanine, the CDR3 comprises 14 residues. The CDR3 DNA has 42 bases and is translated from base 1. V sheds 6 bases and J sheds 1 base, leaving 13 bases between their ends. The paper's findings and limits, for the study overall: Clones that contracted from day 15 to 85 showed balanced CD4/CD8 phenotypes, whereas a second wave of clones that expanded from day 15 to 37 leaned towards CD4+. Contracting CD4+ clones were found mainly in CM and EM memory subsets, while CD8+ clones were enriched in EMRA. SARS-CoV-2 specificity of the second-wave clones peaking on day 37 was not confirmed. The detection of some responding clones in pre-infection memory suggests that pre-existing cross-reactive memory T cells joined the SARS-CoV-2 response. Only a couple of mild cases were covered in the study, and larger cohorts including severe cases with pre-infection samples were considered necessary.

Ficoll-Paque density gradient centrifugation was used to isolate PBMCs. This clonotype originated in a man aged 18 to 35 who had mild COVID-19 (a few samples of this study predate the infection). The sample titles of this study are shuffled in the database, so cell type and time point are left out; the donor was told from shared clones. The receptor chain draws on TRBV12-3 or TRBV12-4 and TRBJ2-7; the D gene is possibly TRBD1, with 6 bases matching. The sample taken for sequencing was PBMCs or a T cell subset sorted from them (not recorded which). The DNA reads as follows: TGTGCCAGCAGCCCCACAGGGCTTTCCTACGAGCAGTACTTC. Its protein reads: CASSPTGLSYEQYF.